These 11 T cell receptor beta chains share one sample of origin, sequenced in a study of blood T cell repertoires in COVID-19. Generated by immunoSEQ multiplex PCR, the TCRdb table keeps only in-frame clones and is missing some. The data contain about 260,000 clones, about 90% of them singletons. Input material: PBMCs or T cells enriched from blood (not recorded which). The receptor set was obtained from a man aged 50 to 59 who had been exposed to COVID-19.

The chain has TRBV28 and TRBJ1-2; 10 bases agree with TRBD1. Unmatched junction bases numbered 12, after V lost 6 bases and J lost 8 bases. This CDR3 comprises 15 residues. The germline CDR1 and CDR2 sequences are MDHEN and SYDVKM. The CDR3 here is CASRPHGTGAGGYTF. The CDR3, as DNA: TGTGCCAGCAGACCCCACGGGACAGGGGCGGGGGGCTACACCTTC.

The J gene is TRBJ2-5, the V gene TRBV19; D unresolved. The CDR3 is 16 amino acids. V was clipped by 1 base and J by 2 bases, with 14 bases between them. In germline, CDR1 is LNHDA, CDR2 SQIVND (reference sequence). The CDR3 bases are TGTGCCAGTAGTATAGGCTCCGCCAGGTTACAAGAGACCCAGTACTTC. This sequence encodes CASSIGSARLQETQYF.

The genes are TRBV5-1 and TRBJ1-2; D gene unclear. V lost 0 bases to trimming and J lost 5 bases, with 11 bases between them. The germline CDR1 and CDR2 sequences are SGHRS and YFSETQ. The CDR3 contains 14 residues. The CDR3 loop reads CASSLVPGKYGYTF. For the CDR3, the DNA is TGCGCCAGCAGCTTGGTTCCGGGGAAATATGGCTACACCTTC.

The V and J genes are TRBV25-1 and TRBJ1-1; TRBD1 is a possible D gene (6 bases). Trimming removed 2 bases from V and 1 base from J, with 8 bases in between. The CDR3 has 14 amino acids. The germline gives CDR1 MGHDK, CDR2 SYGVNS. The CDR3 DNA follows: TGTGCCAGCAGTGAAGGGACACGGAACACTGAAGCTTTCTTT. This codes for CASSEGTRNTEAFF.

The chain links TRBV28 to TRBJ1-3; the D gene is possibly TRBD1 (5 bases). This CDR3 is 17 amino acids long. V gave up 3 bases and J gave up 2 bases, with 17 bases separating them. CDR1 and CDR2 (germline): MDHEN, SYDVKM. CDR3 in DNA: TGTGCCAGCAGTTTGGCAGGGTTCCTTCGTCCTGGAAACACCATATATTTT. The encoded protein is CASSLAGFLRPGNTIYF.

This chain links TRBV9 with TRBJ1-1; no definite D call. From germline, CDR1 is SGDLS and CDR2 YYNGEE. The CDR3 length is 14 residues. The V end lost 4 bases, the J end lost 0 bases, and 10 bases lay between the germline ends. The CDR3 protein is CASSPGRLNTEAFF. The CDR3 DNA reads TGTGCCAGCAGCCCGGGTCGTCTGAACACTGAAGCTTTCTTT.

This CDR3 reads CASSGGDGSGELFF. The CDR3 region has the DNA TGTGCCAGCAGTGGGGGAGATGGTAGCGGGGAGCTGTTTTTT. The rearrangement joins TRBV2 to TRBJ2-2; D is possibly TRBD2 (5 bases). Trimming removed 4 bases from V and 7 bases from J, with 13 bases in between. The germline V gene encodes CDR1 SNHLY and CDR2 FYNNEI. The CDR3 is 14 residues long.

The rearrangement joins TRBV5-1 to TRBJ2-3, with D possibly matching TRBD1 (6 bases). CDR1 SGHRS and CDR2 YFSETQ come from the germline V gene. The V and J ends lost 4 bases and 3 bases respectively, with 15 bases between them. The CDR3 totals 15 residues. This chain's CDR3 is CASSPQGFETDTQYF. CDR3 DNA sequence: TGCGCCAGCAGCCCACAGGGTTTTGAGACAGATACGCAGTATTTT.

The chain is built from TRBV18 and TRBJ2-7; TRBD2 is a possible D gene (5 bases). Trimming took 3 bases from V and 5 from J, leaving 8 bases between them. Germline V lookup: CDR1 KGHSH, CDR2 LQKENI. There are 12 residues in the CDR3. CDR3 bases: TGTGCCAGCTCACCCGTCGGGGACGAGCAGTACTTC. This translates into CASSPVGDEQYF.

The DNA for the CDR3 is TGCGCCAGCAGCTCAACAGGGGCTACTTATGGCTACACCTTC. Its translation: CASSSTGATYGYTF. This rearrangement joins TRBV5-1 to TRBJ1-2, with 7 nucleotides matching TRBD1. V lost 3 bases, J lost 5 bases, and 7 bases stayed unmatched. The CDR3 length is 14 residues. Per germline, CDR1 SGHRS and CDR2 YFSETQ.

This clone appeared once. The chain combines TRBV18 with TRBJ2-7, with a weak D call TRBD2 (5 bases). Germline V gene data show CDR1 as KGHSH and CDR2 as LQKENI. This CDR3 region has 16 residues. V was pared by 0 bases and J by 3 bases, with 15 bases between. The CDR3 DNA sequence: TGTGCCAGCTCACCACCCCAGTTCGCGGGCTTCTACGAGCAGTACTTC. This translates into CASSPPQFAGFYEQYF.